The rows below give T cell receptor beta chains drawn from one sample of a study of shared clonotypes between healthy human individuals. Only in-frame clones appear in the TCRdb table, and some are missing; sequencing was by immunoSEQ multiplex PCR. Among about 380,000 clones listed, around 96% were seen once. The source material was memory CD8+ T cells sorted from blood. These receptors were collected from a man aged 30-40 years in good health. CDR3s include the opening cysteine and the closing phenylalanine or tryptophan. The D gene is left open where the match is weak. Clone size is shown for a subset of rows, as once, few, many or a class of expanded clone.

V gene	clone size	J gene	D gene	CDR3 length	CDR3 DNA	CDR3 protein
TRBV18	.	TRBJ2-7	.	13	TGTGCCAGCTCACCAGACAGATCCTACGAGCAGTACTTC	CASSPDRSYEQYF
TRBV28	.	TRBJ1-1	TRBD1	13	TGTGCCAGCACCCGGACAGGGGGCACTGAAGCTTTCTTT	CASTRTGGTEAFF
TRBV7-2	.	TRBJ2-1	.	13	TGTGCCAGCAGCTTTTGGAGAGGCGATGAGCAGTTCTTC	CASSFWRGDEQFF
TRBV5-4	.	TRBJ1-2	TRBD1	13	TGTGCCAGCAGCTCCTCCAGGGGGGATGGCTACACCTTC	CASSSSRGDGYTF
TRBV6-1	.	TRBJ2-7	.	12	TGTGCCAGCAGTGTGGGCTCCTACGAGCAGTACTTC	CASSVGSYEQYF
TRBV5-8	once	TRBJ1-4	.	13	TGTGCCAGCAGCTTGGGACAGAATGAAAAACTGTTTTTT	CASSLGQNEKLFF
TRBV10-3	.	TRBJ2-7	TRBD2	13	TGTGCCATCAGGACAAGCGGGAGTGACGAGCAGTACTTC	CAIRTSGSDEQYF
TRBV28	.	TRBJ2-7	.	14	TGTGCCAGCAGCCCCTCTGGGACCCAACACGAGCAGTACTTC	CASSPSGTQHEQYF
TRBV9	.	TRBJ2-1	.	15	TGTGCCAGCAGCGTAGGTCTGGGGTTCGTGAATGAGCAGTTCTTC	CASSVGLGFVNEQFF
TRBV28	.	TRBJ2-3	TRBD2	15	TGTGCCAGCAGTGTAGGACTAGCGGGAGTAGATACGCAGTATTTT	CASSVGLAGVDTQYF
TRBV5-4	.	TRBJ2-4	.	17	TGTGCCAGCAGCCTACGGGACAACTCCCCAGCCAAAAACATTCAGTACTTC	CASSLRDNSPAKNIQYF
TRBV7-9	.	TRBJ2-5	.	14	TGTGCCAGCAGCCCACCTGGGGGGCAAGAGACCCAGTACTTC	CASSPPGGQETQYF
TRBV11-2	once	TRBJ2-7	TRBD2	14	TGTGCCAGCAGCTTAGGGCTAGCGGGAGACGAGCAGTACTTC	CASSLGLAGDEQYF
TRBV27	.	TRBJ1-5	.	15	TGTGCCAGCAGTTTAGGAGCGAACGGGGATCAGCCCCAGCATTTT	CASSLGANGDQPQHF
TRBV7-3	.	TRBJ2-7	TRBD1	13	TGTGCCAGCAGCCAGACAGGGGCAGGCGAGCAGTACTTC	CASSQTGAGEQYF
TRBV2	once	TRBJ2-5	.	11	TGTGCCAGCAGGGCGGCGGTTGTCCCGCACTTC	CASRAAVVPHF
TRBV12-5	once	TRBJ1-2	TRBD1	15	TGTGCTAGTGGTTTAGGACAGGGGAATTTGGAGGGCTACACCTTC	CASGLGQGNLEGYTF
TRBV4-1	.	TRBJ2-1	.	17	TGCGCCAGCAGCCACGGGACGGGGTTCATAACGGGGCCTGCGCAGTTCTTC	CASSHGTGFITGPAQFF
TRBV7-9	.	TRBJ1-5	.	13	TGTGCCAGCAGCCCCGACGTACGTCAGCCCCAGCATTTT	CASSPDVRQPQHF
TRBV5-6	.	TRBJ2-3	TRBD1	15	TGTGCCAGCAGCTTTGAAGACAGGGCGACAGATACGCAGTATTTT	CASSFEDRATDTQYF
TRBV2	.	TRBJ2-1	.	15	TGTGCCAGCAGTGAAGCGCGGACTACCTACAATGAGCAGTTCTTC	CASSEARTTYNEQFF
TRBV6-5	few	TRBJ2-7	.	13	TGTGCCAGCAGTCTGGACAACTCCTACGAGCAGTACTTC	CASSLDNSYEQYF
TRBV30	.	TRBJ2-3	TRBD1	15	TGTGCCCGCCGAACCCGAGGGGGCGGAACAGATACGCAGTATTTT	CARRTRGGGTDTQYF
TRBV10-1	.	TRBJ2-2	.	14	TGCGCCAGCAGTGACAGATCGAACACCGGGGAGCTGTTTTTT	CASSDRSNTGELFF
TRBV9	.	TRBJ2-2	TRBD2	16	TGTGCCAGCAGCGTAGAGGCTAGCGGGCGCACCGGGGAGCTGTTTTTT	CASSVEASGRTGELFF
TRBV7-9	.	TRBJ1-3	.	14	TGTGCCAGCAGCTCTACAGGGAGAGGAAACACCATATATTTT	CASSSTGRGNTIYF
TRBV5-1	.	TRBJ1-2	.	14	TGCGCCAGCAGCTTGTGGGTGAGGCCCTATGGCTACACCTTC	CASSLWVRPYGYTF
TRBV5-1	.	TRBJ1-2	.	14	TGCGCCAGCAGCTTGCGTGGGGGCCCGTATGGCTACACCTTC	CASSLRGGPYGYTF
TRBV5-4	.	TRBJ1-2	.	13	TGTGCCAGCAGCGTGGGGCCTGGGGATGGCTACACCTTC	CASSVGPGDGYTF
TRBV4-1	.	TRBJ2-1	.	12	TGCGCCAGCAGCCAATCATCCAATGAGCAGTTCTTC	CASSQSSNEQFF
TRBV9	.	TRBJ1-1	.	13	TGTGCCAGCACCCCCCCATCTGGGGACCGGGCTTTCTTT	CASTPPSGDRAFF
TRBV5-8	.	TRBJ2-7	TRBD2	15	TGTGCCAGCAGCTTGGCCGGGACTATTCCCTACGAGCAGTACTTC	CASSLAGTIPYEQYF
TRBV1	.	TRBJ2-1	.	19	TGCACCAGCAGCCTCGGGACTAGCGGGAGGGGAGGCTCCTACAATGAGCAGTTCTTC	CTSSLGTSGRGGSYNEQFF
TRBV15	.	TRBJ2-1	TRBD2	16	TGTGCCACCAGCAGAGATCCTAGCGGGGGCTACAATGAGCAGTTCTTC	CATSRDPSGGYNEQFF
TRBV5-1	.	TRBJ1-5	.	15	TGCGCCAGCAGCTTGGGAGGATTGAACAATCAGCCCCAGCATTTT	CASSLGGLNNQPQHF
TRBV7-3	once	TRBJ2-3	TRBD1	13	TGTGCCAGCAGCCTACAGGGGACAGATACGCAGTATTTT	CASSLQGTDTQYF
TRBV6-1	.	TRBJ2-1	.	14	TGTGCCAGCAGTGAAGAGTCTAGGTTCAATGAGCAGTTCTTC	CASSEESRFNEQFF
TRBV7-3	.	TRBJ2-1	.	14	TGTGCCAGCAGCTTATATACGGGATTGGATGAGCAGTTCTTC	CASSLYTGLDEQFF
TRBV6-5	.	TRBJ1-2	.	11	TGTGCCAGCAGTTACGGGTATGGCTACACCTTC	CASSYGYGYTF
TRBV30	.	TRBJ2-3	TRBD2	16	TGTGCCTGGAGTGTAGAGGGACTACTAGTGCTTAATACGCAGTATTTT	CAWSVEGLLVLNTQYF
TRBV7-9	.	TRBJ1-3	.	19	TGTGCCAGCAGCCTAACAAAGCTGAGCCGGGACAACTCTGGAAACACCATATATTTT	CASSLTKLSRDNSGNTIYF
TRBV27	.	TRBJ2-7	TRBD2	15	TGTGCCAGCAGTCGGATTAGCGGGAGGGACCACGAGCAGTACTTC	CASSRISGRDHEQYF
TRBV2	.	TRBJ1-3	.	16	TGTGCCAGCAAGAAACTGAAAGGGGGCTCTGGAAACACCATATATTTT	CASKKLKGGSGNTIYF
TRBV6-4	.	TRBJ2-3	.	14	TGTGCCAGCAGTGTGAGCAACCCCCCCGATACGCAGTATTTT	CASSVSNPPDTQYF
TRBV6-1	.	TRBJ2-3	TRBD2	14	TGTGCCAGCAGTATGGGACTAGCTCCAGATACGCAGTATTTT	CASSMGLAPDTQYF
TRBV30	.	TRBJ2-1	TRBD1	19	TGTGCCTGGAGTGCCTTTTCCGGGACAGGCCAGGGGATCTACAATGAGCAGTTCTTC	CAWSAFSGTGQGIYNEQFF
TRBV5-1	.	TRBJ2-2	.	13	TGCGCCAGCAAAGGCCCGAACACCGGGGAGCTGTTTTTT	CASKGPNTGELFF
TRBV5-1	.	TRBJ1-2	.	16	TGCGCCAGCAGCTTGAGTTACGACCGTAACTTCTATGACTACACCTTC	CASSLSYDRNFYDYTF
TRBV7-8	once	TRBJ1-5	.	14	TGTGCCAGCAGCTTAAGACAGGGCAATCAGCCCCAGCATTTT	CASSLRQGNQPQHF